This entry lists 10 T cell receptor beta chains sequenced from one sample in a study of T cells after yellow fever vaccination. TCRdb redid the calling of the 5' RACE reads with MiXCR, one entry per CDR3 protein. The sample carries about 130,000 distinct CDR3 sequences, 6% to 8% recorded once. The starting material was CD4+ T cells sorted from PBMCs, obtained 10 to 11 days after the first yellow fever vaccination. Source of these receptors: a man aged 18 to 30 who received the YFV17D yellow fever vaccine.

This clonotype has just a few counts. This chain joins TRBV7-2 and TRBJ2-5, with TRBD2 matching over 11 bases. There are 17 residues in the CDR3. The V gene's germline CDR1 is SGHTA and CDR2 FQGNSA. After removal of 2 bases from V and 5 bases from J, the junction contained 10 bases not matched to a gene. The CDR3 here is CASSLRVSGGAWETQYF. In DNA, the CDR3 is TGTGCCAGCAGCTTAAGGGTTAGCGGGGGGGCCTGGGAGACCCAGTACTTC.

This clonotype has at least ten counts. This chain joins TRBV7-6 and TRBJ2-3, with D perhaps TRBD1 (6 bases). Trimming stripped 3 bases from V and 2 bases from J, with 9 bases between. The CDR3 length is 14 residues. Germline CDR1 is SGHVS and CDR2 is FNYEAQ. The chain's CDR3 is CASSFRDNTDTQYF. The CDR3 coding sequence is TGTGCCAGCAGCTTTAGGGACAACACAGATACGCAGTATTTT. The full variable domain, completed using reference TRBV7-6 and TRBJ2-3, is GAGVSQSPRYKVTKRGQDVALRCDPISGHVSLYWYRQALGQGPEFLTYFNYEAQQDKSGLPNDRFSAERPEGSISTLTIQRTEQRDSAMYRCASSFRDNTDTQYFGPGTRLTVL.

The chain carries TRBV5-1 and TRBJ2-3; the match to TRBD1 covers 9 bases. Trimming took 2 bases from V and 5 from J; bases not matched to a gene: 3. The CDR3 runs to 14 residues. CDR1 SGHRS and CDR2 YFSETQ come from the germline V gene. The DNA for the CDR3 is TGCGCCAGCAGCTTACAGGGGGCTGGAGATACGCAGTATTTT. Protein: CASSLQGAGDTQYF.

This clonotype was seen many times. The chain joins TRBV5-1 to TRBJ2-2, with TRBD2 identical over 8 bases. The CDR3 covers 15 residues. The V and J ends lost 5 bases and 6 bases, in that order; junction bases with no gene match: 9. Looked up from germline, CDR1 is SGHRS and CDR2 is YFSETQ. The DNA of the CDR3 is TGCGCCAGCAGTCTTCAGGCGGGGGGTCCCGGGGAGCTGTTTTTT. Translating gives CASSLQAGGPGELFF. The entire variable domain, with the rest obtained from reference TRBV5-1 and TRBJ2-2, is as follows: KAGVTQTPRYLIKTRGQQVTLSCSPISGHRSVSWYQQTPGQGLQFLFEYFSETQRNKGNFPGRFSGRQFSNSRSEMNVSTLELGDSALYLCASSLQAGGPGELFFGEGSRLTVL.

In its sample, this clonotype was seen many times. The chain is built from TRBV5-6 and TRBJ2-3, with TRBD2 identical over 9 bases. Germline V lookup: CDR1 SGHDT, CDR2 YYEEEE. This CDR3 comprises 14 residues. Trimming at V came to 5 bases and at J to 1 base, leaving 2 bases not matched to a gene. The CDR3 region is CASSGLARTDTQYF. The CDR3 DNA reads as TGTGCCAGCAGTGGACTAGCGCGCACAGATACGCAGTATTTT. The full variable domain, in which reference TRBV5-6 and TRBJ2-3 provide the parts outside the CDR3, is DAGVTQSPTHLIKTRGQQVTLRCSPKSGHDTVSWYQQALGQGPQFIFQYYEEEERQRGNFPDRFSGHQFPNYSSELNVNALLLGDSALYLCASSGLARTDTQYFGPGTRLTVL.

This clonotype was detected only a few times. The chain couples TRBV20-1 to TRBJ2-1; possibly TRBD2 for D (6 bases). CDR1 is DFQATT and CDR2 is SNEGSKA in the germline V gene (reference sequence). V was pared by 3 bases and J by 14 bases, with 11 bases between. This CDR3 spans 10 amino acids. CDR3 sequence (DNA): TGCAGTGCTAGTAGAGGCGGGGAGTTCTTC. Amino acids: CSASRGGEFF.

CDR3 sequence (DNA): TGTGCCAGCAGCTTTCAGGGTTATGACACCGGGGAGCTGTTTTTT. Translation: CASSFQGYDTGELFF. The chain uses TRBV7-9 and TRBJ2-2, with a weak D call TRBD1 (5 bases). This CDR3 spans 15 amino acids. Germline CDR1 SEHNR, CDR2 FQNEAQ (reference sequence). V dropped 3 bases and J dropped 3 bases, with 11 bases sitting between them.

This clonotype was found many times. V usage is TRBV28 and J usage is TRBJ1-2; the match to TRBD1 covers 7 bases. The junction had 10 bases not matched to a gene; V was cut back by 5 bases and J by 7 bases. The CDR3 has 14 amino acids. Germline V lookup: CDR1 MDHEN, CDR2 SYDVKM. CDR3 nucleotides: TGTGCCAGCAGTCCACAGGACAGGAAGGGTGGCTACACCTTC. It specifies CASSPQDRKGGYTF.

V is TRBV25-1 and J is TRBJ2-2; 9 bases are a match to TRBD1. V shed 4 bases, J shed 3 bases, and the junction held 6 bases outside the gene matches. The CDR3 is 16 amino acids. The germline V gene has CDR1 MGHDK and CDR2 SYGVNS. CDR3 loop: CASSADRGMDTGELFF. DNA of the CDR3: TGTGCCAGCAGTGCGGACAGGGGTATGGACACCGGGGAGCTGTTTTTT.

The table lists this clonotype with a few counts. Here the CDR3 reads CASSLPQETQYF. For the CDR3, the DNA is TGCGCCAGCAGCTTGCCTCAAGAGACCCAGTACTTC. The chain combines TRBV5-1 with TRBJ2-5, with unresolved D. The germline V gene has CDR1 SGHRS and CDR2 YFSETQ. This CDR3 has 12 residues. Trimming cost V 1 base and J 2 bases, with 3 bases left between them.